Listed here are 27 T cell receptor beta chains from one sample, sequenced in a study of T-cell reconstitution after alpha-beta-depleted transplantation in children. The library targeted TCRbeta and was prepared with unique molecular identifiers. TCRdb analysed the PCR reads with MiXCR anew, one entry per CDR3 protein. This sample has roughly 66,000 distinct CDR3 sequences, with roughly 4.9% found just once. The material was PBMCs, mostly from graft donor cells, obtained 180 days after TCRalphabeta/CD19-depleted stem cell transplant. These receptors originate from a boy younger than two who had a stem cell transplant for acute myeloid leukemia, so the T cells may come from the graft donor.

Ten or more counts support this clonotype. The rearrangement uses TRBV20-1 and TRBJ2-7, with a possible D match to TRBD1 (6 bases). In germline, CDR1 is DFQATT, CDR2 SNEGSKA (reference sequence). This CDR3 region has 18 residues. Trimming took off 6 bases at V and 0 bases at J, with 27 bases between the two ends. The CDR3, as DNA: TGCAGTGCCAGGGGCCCTTCGAATTGGGGCAGTAGCTCCTACGAGCAGTACGTC. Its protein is CSARGPSNWGSSSYEQYV.

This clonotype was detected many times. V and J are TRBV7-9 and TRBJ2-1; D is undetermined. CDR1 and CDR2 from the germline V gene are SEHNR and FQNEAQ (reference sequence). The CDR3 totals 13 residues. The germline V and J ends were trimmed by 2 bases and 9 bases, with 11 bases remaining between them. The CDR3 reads CASSLRIYAEQFF. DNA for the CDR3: TGTGCCAGCAGCTTAAGAATTTACGCTGAGCAGTTCTTC.

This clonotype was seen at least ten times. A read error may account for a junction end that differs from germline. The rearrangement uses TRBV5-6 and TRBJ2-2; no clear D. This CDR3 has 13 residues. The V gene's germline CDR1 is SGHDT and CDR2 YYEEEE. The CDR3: CASSLAAGLSQIF. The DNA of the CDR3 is TGTGCCAGCAGCTTGGCCGCTGGGCTCAGCCAGATTTTT.

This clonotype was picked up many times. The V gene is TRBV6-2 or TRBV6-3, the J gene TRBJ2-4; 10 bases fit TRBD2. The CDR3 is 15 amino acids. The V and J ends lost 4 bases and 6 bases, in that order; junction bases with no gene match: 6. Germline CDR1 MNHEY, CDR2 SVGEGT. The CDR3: CASSSYGLAVNIQYF. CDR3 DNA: TGTGCCAGCAGTTCCTACGGACTAGCGGTAAACATTCAGTACTTC.

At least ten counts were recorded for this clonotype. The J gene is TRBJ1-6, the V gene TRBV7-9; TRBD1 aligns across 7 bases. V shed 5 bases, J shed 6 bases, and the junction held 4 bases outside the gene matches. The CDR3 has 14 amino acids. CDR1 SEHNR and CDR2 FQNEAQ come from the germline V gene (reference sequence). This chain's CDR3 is CASSPGQVNSPLHF. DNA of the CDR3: TGTGCCAGCAGCCCAGGACAGGTTAATTCACCCCTCCACTTT. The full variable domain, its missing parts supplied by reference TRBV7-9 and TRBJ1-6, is DTGVSQNPRHKITKRGQNVTFRCDPISEHNRLYWYRQTLGQGPEFLTYFQNEAQLEKSRLLSDRFSAERPKGSFSTLEIQRTEQGDSAMYLCASSPGQVNSPLHFGNGTRLTVT.

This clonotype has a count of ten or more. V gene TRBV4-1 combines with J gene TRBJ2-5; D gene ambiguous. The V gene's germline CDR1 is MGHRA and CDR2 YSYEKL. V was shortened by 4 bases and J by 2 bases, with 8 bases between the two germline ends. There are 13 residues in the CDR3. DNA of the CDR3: TGCGCCAGCAGCCCAGTAGATCAAGAGACCCAGTACTTC. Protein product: CASSPVDQETQYF.

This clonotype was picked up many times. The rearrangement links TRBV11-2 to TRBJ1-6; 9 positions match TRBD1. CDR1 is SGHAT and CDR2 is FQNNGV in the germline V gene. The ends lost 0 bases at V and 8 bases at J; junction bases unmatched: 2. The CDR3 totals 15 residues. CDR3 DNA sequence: TGTGCCAGCAGCTTAGAGGGACAGGGTCATTCACCCCTCCACTTT. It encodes CASSLEGQGHSPLHF. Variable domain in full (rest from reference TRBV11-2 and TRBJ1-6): EAGVAQSPRYKIIEKRQSVAFWCNPISGHATLYWYQQILGQGPKLLIQFQNNGVVDDSQLPKDRFSAERLKGVDSTLKIQPAKLEDSAVYLCASSLEGQGHSPLHFGNGTRLTVT.

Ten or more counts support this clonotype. The CDR3: CSVGTGDNEQFF. CDR3 in DNA: TGCAGCGTGGGGACAGGGGACAATGAGCAGTTCTTC. The chain joins TRBV29-1 to TRBJ2-1; 10 bases align to TRBD1. Germline V lookup: CDR1 SQVTM, CDR2 ANQGSEA. The CDR3 sequence is 12 residues long. Germline trimming cut 6 bases from V and 5 bases from J; bases unmatched to any gene: 1.

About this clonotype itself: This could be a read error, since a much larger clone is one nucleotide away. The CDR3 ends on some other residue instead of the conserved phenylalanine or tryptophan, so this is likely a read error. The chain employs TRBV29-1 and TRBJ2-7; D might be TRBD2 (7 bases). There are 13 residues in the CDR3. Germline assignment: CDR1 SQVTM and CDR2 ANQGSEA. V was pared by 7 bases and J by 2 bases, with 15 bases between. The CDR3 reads CSGGRGGPYEQYS. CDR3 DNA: TGCAGCGGTGGAAGGGGGGGCCCCTACGAGCAGTACTCC.

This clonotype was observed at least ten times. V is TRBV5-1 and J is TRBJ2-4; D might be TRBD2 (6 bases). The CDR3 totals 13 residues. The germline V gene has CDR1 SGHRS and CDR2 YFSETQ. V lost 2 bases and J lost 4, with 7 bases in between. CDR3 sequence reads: CASSFGGKNIQYF. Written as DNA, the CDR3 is TGCGCCAGCAGCTTCGGGGGTAAAAACATTCAGTACTTC.

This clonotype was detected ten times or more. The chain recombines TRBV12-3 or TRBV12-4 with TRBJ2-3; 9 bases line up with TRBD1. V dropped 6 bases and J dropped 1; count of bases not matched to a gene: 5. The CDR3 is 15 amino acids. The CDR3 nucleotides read TGTGCCAGCAGCTTACAGGGGGCGCGCACAGATACGCAGTATTTT. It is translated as CASSLQGARTDTQYF.

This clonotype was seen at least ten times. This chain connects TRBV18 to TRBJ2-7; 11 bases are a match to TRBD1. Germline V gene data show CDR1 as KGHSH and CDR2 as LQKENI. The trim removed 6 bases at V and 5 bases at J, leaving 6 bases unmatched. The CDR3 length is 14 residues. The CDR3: CASSPRTGGHEQYV. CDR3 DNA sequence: TGTGCCAGCTCTCCCAGGACAGGGGGCCACGAGCAGTACGTC.

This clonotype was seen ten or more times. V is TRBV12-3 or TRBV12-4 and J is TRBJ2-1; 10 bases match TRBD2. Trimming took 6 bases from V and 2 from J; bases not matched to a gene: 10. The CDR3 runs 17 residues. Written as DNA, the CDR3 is TGTGCCAGCAGGGACCTCCCAAGCGGGGGGGCCTACAATGAGCAGTTCTTC. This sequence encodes CASRDLPSGGAYNEQFF.

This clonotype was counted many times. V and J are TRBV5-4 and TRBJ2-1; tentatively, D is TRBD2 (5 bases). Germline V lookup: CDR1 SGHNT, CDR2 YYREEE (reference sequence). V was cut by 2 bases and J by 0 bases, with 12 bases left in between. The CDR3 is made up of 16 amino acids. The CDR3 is CASSFGGLSSYNEQFF. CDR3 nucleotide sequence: TGTGCCAGCAGCTTTGGTGGACTTTCCTCCTACAATGAGCAGTTCTTC.

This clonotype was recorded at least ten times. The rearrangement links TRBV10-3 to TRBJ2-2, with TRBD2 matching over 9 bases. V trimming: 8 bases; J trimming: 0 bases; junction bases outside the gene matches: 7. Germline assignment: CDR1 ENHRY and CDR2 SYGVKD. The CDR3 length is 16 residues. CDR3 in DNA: TGTGCCATCGCCTTTAGCGGGGGAGCGAACACCGGGGAGCTGTTTTTT. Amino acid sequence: CAIAFSGGANTGELFF.

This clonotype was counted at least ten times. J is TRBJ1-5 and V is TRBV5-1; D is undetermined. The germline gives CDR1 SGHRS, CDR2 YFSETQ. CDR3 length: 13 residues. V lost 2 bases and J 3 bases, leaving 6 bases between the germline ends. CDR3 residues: CASSLIPNQPQHF. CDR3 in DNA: TGCGCCAGCAGCTTAATACCCAATCAGCCCCAGCATTTT.

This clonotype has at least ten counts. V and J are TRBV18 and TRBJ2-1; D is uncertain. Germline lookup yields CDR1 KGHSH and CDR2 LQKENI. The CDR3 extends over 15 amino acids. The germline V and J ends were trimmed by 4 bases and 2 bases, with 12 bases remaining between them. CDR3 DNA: TGTGCCAGCTCACTCGGCGGTGTCCCCTACAATGAGCAGTTCTTC. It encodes CASSLGGVPYNEQFF.

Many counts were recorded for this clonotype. CDR3 loop: CATSDLNSSVYEQYF. The CDR3 nucleotides are TGTGCCACCAGTGATTTGAACTCCAGCGTCTACGAGCAGTACTTC. The chain uses TRBV24-1 and TRBJ2-7; unclear D gene. The germline V gene has CDR1 KGHDR and CDR2 SFDVKD. V was shortened by 0 bases and J by 3 bases, with 11 bases between the two germline ends. The CDR3 extends over 15 amino acids.

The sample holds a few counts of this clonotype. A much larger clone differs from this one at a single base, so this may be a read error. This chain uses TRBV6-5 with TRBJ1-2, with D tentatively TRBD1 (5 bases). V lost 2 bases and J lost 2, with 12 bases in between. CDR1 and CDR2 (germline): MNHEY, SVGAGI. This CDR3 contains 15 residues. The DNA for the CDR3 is TGTGCCAGCAGTTACCAACTCAGGGCAAACTATGGCTACACCTTC. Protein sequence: CASSYQLRANYGYTF.

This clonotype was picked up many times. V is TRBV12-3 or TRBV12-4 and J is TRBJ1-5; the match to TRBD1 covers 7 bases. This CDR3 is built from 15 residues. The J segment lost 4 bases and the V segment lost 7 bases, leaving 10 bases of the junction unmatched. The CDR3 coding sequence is TGTGCCAGCACCTCAGAGGGGGCAGGAAATCAGCCCCAGCATTTT. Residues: CASTSEGAGNQPQHF.

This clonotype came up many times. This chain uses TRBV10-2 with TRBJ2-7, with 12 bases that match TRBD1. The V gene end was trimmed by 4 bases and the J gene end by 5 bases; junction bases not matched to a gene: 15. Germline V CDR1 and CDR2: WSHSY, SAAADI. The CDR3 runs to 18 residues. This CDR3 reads CASSARSPGQGAGDEQYV. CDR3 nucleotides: TGCGCCAGCAGTGCACGTTCTCCGGGACAGGGGGCAGGGGACGAGCAGTACGTC.

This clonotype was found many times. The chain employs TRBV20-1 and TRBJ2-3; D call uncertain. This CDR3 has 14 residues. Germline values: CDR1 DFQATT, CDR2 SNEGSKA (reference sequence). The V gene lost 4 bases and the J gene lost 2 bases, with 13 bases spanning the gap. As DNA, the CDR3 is TGCAGTGCTAACCCTACCCCTGTCACAGATACGCAGTATTTT. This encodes CSANPTPVTDTQYF.

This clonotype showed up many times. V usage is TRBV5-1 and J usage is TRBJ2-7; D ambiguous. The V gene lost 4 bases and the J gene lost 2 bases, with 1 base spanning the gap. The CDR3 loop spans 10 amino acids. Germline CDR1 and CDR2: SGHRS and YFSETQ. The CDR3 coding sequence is TGCGCCAGCAGCGCCTACGAGCAGTACGTC. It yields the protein CASSAYEQYV.

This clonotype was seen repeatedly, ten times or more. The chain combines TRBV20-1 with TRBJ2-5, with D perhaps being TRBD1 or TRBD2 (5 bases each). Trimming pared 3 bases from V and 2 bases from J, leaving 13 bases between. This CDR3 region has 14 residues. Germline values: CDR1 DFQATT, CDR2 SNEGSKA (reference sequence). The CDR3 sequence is CSASPPGPQETQYF. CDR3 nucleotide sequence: TGCAGTGCTAGCCCCCCGGGACCACAAGAGACCCAGTACTTC.

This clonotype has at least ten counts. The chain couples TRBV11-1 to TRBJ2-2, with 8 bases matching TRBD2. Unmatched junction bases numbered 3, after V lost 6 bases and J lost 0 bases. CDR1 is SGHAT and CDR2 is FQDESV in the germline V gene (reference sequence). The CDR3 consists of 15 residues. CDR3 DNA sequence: TGTGCCAGCAGAGGAGCGGGGGCGAACACCGGGGAGCTGTTTTTT. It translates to CASRGAGANTGELFF.

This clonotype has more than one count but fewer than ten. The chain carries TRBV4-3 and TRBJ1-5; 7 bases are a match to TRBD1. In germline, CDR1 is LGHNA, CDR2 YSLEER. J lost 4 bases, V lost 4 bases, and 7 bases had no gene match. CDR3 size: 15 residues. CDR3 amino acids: CASSPQTGLNQPQHF. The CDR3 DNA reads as TGCGCCAGCAGCCCTCAGACAGGGTTAAATCAGCCCCAGCATTTT.

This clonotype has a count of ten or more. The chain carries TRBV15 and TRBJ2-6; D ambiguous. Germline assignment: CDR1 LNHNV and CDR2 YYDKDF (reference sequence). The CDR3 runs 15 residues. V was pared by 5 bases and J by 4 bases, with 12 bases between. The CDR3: CATSAHSQGANVLTF. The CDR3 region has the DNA TGTGCCACCAGCGCACACAGTCAAGGGGCCAACGTCCTGACTTTC.